One and the same sample provided the 21 T cell receptor beta chains below, sequenced in a study of beta chain features in type 1 diabetes (dated by TCRdb to the late 2010s). The library was generated by the immunoSEQ multiplex PCR assay. All of the isolated RNA was reverse transcribed with the High Capacity cDNA Reverse Transcription Kit, so expressed TCRB transcripts were sequenced. Entries here come from immuneACCESS through TCRdb and include only in-frame sequences with V and J called. Some clones fail to appear in such tables; in the studies checked, an unresolved V gene covers under half of the shortfall, and the cause of the remainder is unknown. The table for this sample lists about half a million clones; about an eighth of them were counted only once. Over 0.04% of the sample is held by the ten biggest clonotypes. Sequencing used naive CD4+ T cells from blood. The sample's cell subset or site label, in plain terms: true naive CD4+ T cells. These receptors all stem from a woman between 18 and 29 years old in good health.

The chain carries TRBV6-6 and TRBJ1-5; 7 positions agree with TRBD1. J was trimmed by 5 bases and V by 7 bases; bases with no gene match: 5. This CDR3 is built from 13 residues. Germline-derived CDR1 and CDR2 are MNHNY and SVGAGI (reference sequence). CDR3 nucleotides: TGTGCCAGCAAACCGGGACAGTATCAGCCCCAGCATTTT. Its protein product is CASKPGQYQPQHF.

This chain links TRBV7-9 with TRBJ1-4, with 9 bases that match TRBD1. V trimming: 5 bases; J trimming: 7 bases; junction bases outside the gene matches: 2. This CDR3 contains 13 residues. The V gene's germline CDR1 is SEHNR and CDR2 FQNEAQ (reference sequence). CDR3 nucleotides: TGTGCCAGCAGCCCGGACAGGGGTGAAAAACTGTTTTTT. Translating gives CASSPDRGEKLFF.

This clone was observed a few times. The chain employs TRBV6-5 and TRBJ2-1, with 7 positions matching TRBD2. This CDR3 region has 14 residues. Germline V lookup: CDR1 MNHEY, CDR2 SVGAGI. The J segment lost 6 bases and the V segment lost 3 bases, leaving 5 bases of the junction unmatched. CDR3 amino acids: CASSYAGVPNEQFF. In DNA, the CDR3 is TGTGCCAGCAGTTATGCGGGAGTCCCCAATGAGCAGTTCTTC.

The gene calls are TRBV19 and TRBJ1-2; TRBD1 aligns across 7 bases. Germline trimming cut 8 bases from V and 4 bases from J; bases unmatched to any gene: 7. Germline V gives CDR1 LNHDA, CDR2 SQIVND (reference sequence). The CDR3 has 13 residues. The CDR3 DNA reads TGTGCCAGTCGTACCGGGACAGTCTATGGCTACACCTTC. The encoded protein is CASRTGTVYGYTF.

The gene calls are TRBV5-4 and TRBJ2-3, with TRBD2 matching over 12 bases. Trimming took 4 bases from V and 2 from J; bases not matched to a gene: 5. The CDR3 has 16 amino acids. The V gene's germline CDR1 is SGHNT and CDR2 YYREEE (reference sequence). CDR3 nucleotide sequence: TGTGCCAGCAGCATACTAGCGGGGGGTCTCACAGATACGCAGTATTTT. Protein product: CASSILAGGLTDTQYF.

V is TRBV5-1 and J is TRBJ2-3; D unclear. The V end was cut by 4 bases, the J end by 0 bases, with 15 bases between. This CDR3 has 16 amino acids. Looked up from germline, CDR1 is SGHRS and CDR2 is YFSETQ. CDR3 region: CASSPKGWGSTDTQYF. CDR3 bases: TGCGCCAGCAGCCCGAAGGGTTGGGGAAGCACAGATACGCAGTATTTT.

The V gene is TRBV18, the J gene TRBJ2-5, with TRBD2 matching 12 bases. The germline gives CDR1 KGHSH, CDR2 LQKENI. Unmatched junction bases numbered 2, after V lost 1 base and J lost 5 bases. The CDR3 is made up of 15 amino acids. CDR3 bases: TGTGCCAGCTCACCACAGACTAGCGGGGGCGAGACCCAGTACTTC. Its translation: CASSPQTSGGETQYF.

This clone was seen more than once but under ten times. The V and J genes are TRBV5-1 and TRBJ2-5; 11 bases fit TRBD2. The CDR3 sequence is 15 residues long. V lost 2 bases, J lost 3 bases, and 3 bases stayed unmatched. Germline V CDR1 and CDR2: SGHRS, YFSETQ. Here the CDR3 reads CASSFLLAGEETQYF. The CDR3 region has the DNA TGCGCCAGCAGCTTCCTACTAGCGGGGGAAGAGACCCAGTACTTC.

The sample holds a few counts of this clone. V gene TRBV5-1 combines with J gene TRBJ2-3, with D tentatively TRBD2 (6 bases). Trimming removed 3 bases from V and 7 bases from J, with 12 bases in between. There are 13 residues in the CDR3. The germline V gene has CDR1 SGHRS and CDR2 YFSETQ. In nucleotides, the CDR3 is TGCGCCAGCAGCTCCGGAGGGCCATATACGCAGTATTTT. The encoded protein is CASSSGGPYTQYF.

About this clone: Other DNA variants within this sample encode the same CDR3. This chain links TRBV5-4 with TRBJ1-4; a possible D gene is TRBD1 (6 bases). The V end was cut by 2 bases, the J end by 5 bases, with 10 bases between. The CDR3 spans 14 residues. Germline CDR1 reads SGHNT; CDR2 reads YYREEE (reference sequence). The CDR3 loop is CASSLQGRNEKLFF. In DNA form, the CDR3 reads TGTGCCAGCAGCTTACAGGGACGAAATGAAAAACTGTTTTTT.

This chain links TRBV23-1 with TRBJ1-1; unclear D gene. TRBV23-1 is reported as an ORF; its role is uncertain. V was pared by 6 bases and J by 0 bases, with 17 bases between. This CDR3 region has 16 residues. Written as DNA, the CDR3 is TGCGCCAGCAGCTCCCGGGAACGGCCAATGAACACTGAAGCTTTCTTT. Protein product: CASSSRERPMNTEAFF.

This clone occurred a few times. The chain carries TRBV15 and TRBJ2-7; D might be TRBD1 (5 bases). The CDR3 length is 17 residues. The V and J ends lost 0 bases and 3 bases respectively, with 18 bases between them. Germline CDR1 is LNHNV and CDR2 is YYDKDF (reference sequence). CDR3 region: CATSRDRVGQGHYEQYF. The CDR3 region has the DNA TGTGCCACCAGCAGAGATAGAGTAGGGCAGGGCCACTACGAGCAGTACTTC.

The chain recombines TRBV19 with TRBJ2-1, with no clear D. The CDR3 loop spans 12 amino acids. V was pared by 9 bases and J by 3 bases, with 9 bases between. Looked up from germline, CDR1 is LNHDA and CDR2 is SQIVND (reference sequence). This CDR3 is CARPPNYNEQFF. CDR3 DNA sequence: TGTGCCAGGCCCCCGAACTACAATGAGCAGTTCTTC.

The gene calls are TRBV25-1 and TRBJ2-3; 10 bases agree with TRBD1. The CDR3 is 16 amino acids. V shed 6 bases, J shed 2 bases, and the junction held 8 bases outside the gene matches. The V gene's germline CDR1 is MGHDK and CDR2 SYGVNS. Written as DNA, the CDR3 is TGTGCCAGCAGGGAAGGGGACAGGGGCGCCACAGATACGCAGTATTTT. Its protein is CASREGDRGATDTQYF. Drawing the rest from reference TRBV25-1 and TRBJ2-3, the complete variable domain is EADIYQTPRYLVIGTGKKITLECSQTMGHDKMYWYQQDPGMELHLIHYSYGVNSTEKGDLSSESTVSRIRTEHFPLTLESARPSHTSQYLCASREGDRGATDTQYFGPGTRLTVL.

A word on this clone: The junction departs from germline at one end; a sequencing error may be responsible. The chain couples TRBV4-2 to TRBJ2-1, with D unresolved. This CDR3 has 12 residues. Germline V lookup: CDR1 LGHNA, CDR2 YNFKEQ. CDR3 nucleotide sequence: TGTGCCAGCAGCCAAGAGATTGATCGACGGCTCTTC. Amino acid sequence: CASSQEIDRRLF.

The table lists this clone with a few counts. The V and J genes are TRBV5-4 and TRBJ1-1, with D maybe TRBD1 (5 bases). CDR3 length: 15 amino acids. Germline V gene lookup returns CDR1 SGHNT and CDR2 YYREEE (reference sequence). Trimming removed 1 base at V and 3 bases at J, with 13 bases between. DNA of the CDR3: TGTGCCAGCAGCTTGAACCAGGGCGGGGACACTGAAGCTTTCTTT. Residues: CASSLNQGGDTEAFF.

The sample holds a few counts of this clone. The CDR3 DNA follows: TGTGCCAGCAGCCCCTGGGGAACTAACTATGGCTACACCTTC. Protein product: CASSPWGTNYGYTF. This chain uses TRBV14 with TRBJ1-2; no definite D call. V lost 4 bases to trimming and J lost 0 bases, with 9 bases between them. CDR1 and CDR2 (germline): SGHDN, FVKESK. This CDR3 spans 14 amino acids.

This chain links TRBV6-5 with TRBJ2-1; no definite D call. The V and J ends lost 0 bases and 9 bases respectively, with 12 bases between them. This CDR3 has 14 amino acids. Germline-derived CDR1 and CDR2 are MNHEY and SVGAGI. In nucleotides, the CDR3 is TGTGCCAGCAGTTACTCGGGTTGGACCCCTGAGCAGTTCTTC. Amino acids: CASSYSGWTPEQFF.

This clone was counted only a few times. This CDR3 is also generated by other DNA sequences in the sample. The V gene is TRBV30, the J gene TRBJ2-6; D is unresolved. V lost 0 bases to trimming and J lost 2 bases, with 8 bases between them. The CDR3 contains 15 residues. Germline lookup yields CDR1 GTSNPN and CDR2 SVGIG (reference sequence). For the CDR3, the DNA is TGTGCCTGGAGTGTCGGTGGGACTGGGGCCAACGTCCTGACTTTC. This codes for CAWSVGGTGANVLTF. The variable domain in full, completed from reference TRBV30 and TRBJ2-6, reads SQTIHQWPATLVQPVGSPLSLECTVEGTSNPNLYWYRQAAGRGLQLLFYSVGIGQISSEVPQNLSASRPQDRQFILSSKKLLLSDSGFYLCAWSVGGTGANVLTFGAGSRLTVL.

Comments on this clone: The junction departs from germline at one end; a sequencing error may be responsible. The chain has TRBV7-8 and TRBJ2-5, with D perhaps TRBD2 (6 bases). Germline V gene lookup returns CDR1 SGHVS and CDR2 FQNEAQ. The CDR3 consists of 16 residues. The chain's CDR3 is CASSLAFARQQETQYF. CDR3 nucleotides: TGTGCCAGCAGCCTAGCGTTCGCCCGGCAACAAGAGACCCAGTACTTC.

This chain joins TRBV7-9 and TRBJ2-6; 12 bases are shared with TRBD2. Germline loops: CDR1 SEHNR, CDR2 FQNEAQ (reference sequence). There are 17 residues in the CDR3. Trimming took 4 bases from V and 7 from J; bases not matched to a gene: 8. The chain's CDR3 is CASSSITSGRFANVLTF. CDR3 coding DNA: TGTGCCAGCAGCTCCATAACTAGCGGGAGGTTTGCCAACGTCCTGACTTTC.